A single sample gave rise to the 11 T cell receptor beta chains below, sequenced in a study of breast tumors, draining lymph nodes, adjacent tissues (dated by TCRdb to the mid-2010s). Receptor libraries were prepared by multiplex PCR. Sequencing instrument: Illumina HiSeq 2000. Starting from the raw public reads, TCRdb applied fastp trimming at Q25, assembled clones with MiXCR and retained in-frame beta chains. One record per CDR3 amino acid sequence lists the most common genes and DNA. The sample table lists 200,000 to 300,000 distinct CDR3 sequences, more than 30% of them with a count of one. Of the sample, more than 1% is held by the ten largest clones. The axillary draining lymph nodes of breast cancer patients were the source of the lymph node samples. Sequenced sample: axillary lymph node tissue. Source of these receptors: a female donor with breast cancer. Some clones in this sample may be carry-over from other donors' samples.

This clonotype has ten or more counts. The chain couples TRBV2 to TRBJ1-2; unclear D gene. CDR3 size: 14 residues. CDR1 SNHLY and CDR2 FYNNEI come from the germline V gene. V dropped 2 bases and J dropped 4 bases, with 11 bases sitting between them. In nucleotides, the CDR3 is TGTGCCAGCAGTGAAATAATAAGCTTCTATGGCTACACCTTC. Amino acid sequence: CASSEIISFYGYTF.

This clonotype has ten or more counts. V is TRBV7-2 and J is TRBJ1-2; D is undetermined. Germline V gene data show CDR1 as SGHTA and CDR2 as FQGNSA. V lost 1 base and J lost 5, with 11 bases in between. CDR3 length: 14 amino acids. The CDR3 DNA reads as TGTGCCAGCAGCTTAGATCCGTTTAGTTATGGCTACACCTTC. It translates to CASSLDPFSYGYTF. The full variable domain, completed using reference TRBV7-2 and TRBJ1-2, is GAGVSQSPSNKVTEKGKDVELRCDPISGHTALYWYRQSLGQGLEFLIYFQGNSAPDKSGLPSDRFSAERTGGSVSTLTIQRTQQEDSAVYLCASSLDPFSYGYTFGSGTRLTVV.

V is TRBV2 and J is TRBJ1-1; D is undetermined. Trimming left V 7 bases short and J 8 bases short, with 11 bases between. CDR1 is SNHLY, CDR2 FYNNEI, per germline. The CDR3 is made up of 11 amino acids. CDR3 sequence reads: CASTYGLEAFF. The CDR3 bases are TGTGCCAGCACTTACGGGCTCGAAGCTTTCTTT.

This clonotype was seen once. This chain uses TRBV11-2 with TRBJ2-3, with D possibly matching TRBD2 (6 bases). Germline values: CDR1 SGHAT, CDR2 FQNNGV. V gave up 3 bases and J gave up 0 bases, with 13 bases separating them. The CDR3 loop spans 16 amino acids. The CDR3 region is CASSFLAYGSTDTQYF. The CDR3 DNA is TGTGCCAGCAGCTTTCTAGCGTACGGAAGCACAGATACGCAGTATTTT.

This clonotype was seen many times. This chain links TRBV5-8 with TRBJ2-5; D unclear. CDR1 is SGHTS, CDR2 YDEGEE, per germline. The V and J ends lost 3 bases and 1 base respectively, with 4 bases between them. CDR3 length: 12 residues. The CDR3 reads CASSSGQETQYF. CDR3 sequence (DNA): TGTGCCAGCAGCTCGGGCCAAGAGACCCAGTACTTC.

This clonotype has ten or more counts. J is TRBJ2-3 and V is TRBV4-2; no firm D call. CDR1 is LGHNA and CDR2 is YNFKEQ in the germline V gene. The CDR3 spans 12 residues. The V gene lost 5 bases and the J gene lost 1 base, with 4 bases spanning the gap. CDR3 DNA sequence: TGTGCCAGCAGCGCCCGCACAGATACGCAGTATTTT. Its translation is CASSARTDTQYF.

This clonotype was picked up many times. This sequence joins TRBV7-9 and TRBJ2-2; 12 bases are a match to TRBD2. CDR1 is SEHNR and CDR2 is FQNEAQ in the germline V gene (reference sequence). CDR3 size: 16 residues. After removal of 4 bases from V and 8 bases from J, the junction contained 8 bases not matched to a gene. The DNA for the CDR3 is TGTGCCAGCAGCTCGAGGACTAGCGGGATATCTGGGGAGCTGTTTTTT. Its translation: CASSSRTSGISGELFF. The whole variable domain, remainder taken from reference TRBV7-9 and TRBJ2-2, is DTGVSQNPRHKITKRGQNVTFRCDPISEHNRLYWYRQTLGQGPEFLTYFQNEAQLEKSRLLSDRFSAERPKGSFSTLEIQRTEQGDSAMYLCASSSRTSGISGELFFGEGSRLTVL.

The chain combines TRBV5-6 with TRBJ1-1; D gene unclear. CDR1 is SGHDT, CDR2 YYEEEE, per germline. V dropped 4 bases and J dropped 1 base, with 11 bases sitting between them. This CDR3 is 14 amino acids long. The chain's CDR3 is CASSPTPGNTEAFF. The CDR3 DNA is TGTGCCAGCAGCCCTACCCCAGGGAACACTGAAGCTTTCTTT.

This chain links TRBV28 with TRBJ2-3; no firm D call. CDR3 length: 13 amino acids. Germline V gene sequence: CDR1 MDHEN, CDR2 SYDVKM. The V gene lost 10 bases and the J gene lost 6 bases, with 17 bases spanning the gap. Here the CDR3 reads CATSDHLIDTQYF. The CDR3 coding sequence is TGTGCCACTTCGGACCACCTTATCGATACGCAGTATTTT.

Note on this clonotype: A read error is possible here, since a much larger clone lies one base away. The chain is built from TRBV10-3 and TRBJ2-2; D is unclear. Trimming removed 11 bases from V and 0 bases from J, with 10 bases in between. The CDR3 is made up of 13 amino acids. Per germline, CDR1 ENHRY and CDR2 SYGVKD. The CDR3 sequence is CAGISANTGELFF. As DNA, the CDR3 is TGTGCCGGCATAAGCGCGAACACCGGGGAGCTGTTTTTT.

This clonotype was recorded at least ten times. The chain joins TRBV4-2 to TRBJ2-5; TRBD2 matches at 8 bases. V dropped 2 bases and J dropped 5; count of bases not matched to a gene: 19. The CDR3 is 19 amino acids. Germline V CDR1 and CDR2: LGHNA, YNFKEQ. This CDR3 reads CASSQLGSGSGIEWETQYF. CDR3 DNA: TGTGCCAGCAGCCAATTGGGGTCCGGTAGCGGGATCGAATGGGAGACCCAGTACTTC.